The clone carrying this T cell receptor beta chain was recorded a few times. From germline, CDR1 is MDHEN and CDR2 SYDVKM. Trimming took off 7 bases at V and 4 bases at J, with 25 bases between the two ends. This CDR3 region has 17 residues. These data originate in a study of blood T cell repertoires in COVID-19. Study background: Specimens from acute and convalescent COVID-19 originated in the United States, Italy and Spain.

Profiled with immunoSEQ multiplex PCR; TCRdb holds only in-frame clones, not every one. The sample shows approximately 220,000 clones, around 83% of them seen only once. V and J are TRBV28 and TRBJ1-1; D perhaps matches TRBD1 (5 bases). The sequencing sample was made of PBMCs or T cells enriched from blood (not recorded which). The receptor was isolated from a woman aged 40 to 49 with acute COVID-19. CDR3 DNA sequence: TGTGCCAGCAAACCCCAGGCCTTGGCAGGGTATGGCACTGAAGCTTTCTTT. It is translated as CASKPQALAGYGTEAFF.